This T cell receptor (beta chain) is drawn from a study of CD8 T cells in Susac syndrome. The RNA, about 0.45 to 1 ug, was put through reverse transcription using random hexamers. Across 54 Vbeta and 13 Jbeta, TCR beta CDR3 was amplified with immunoSEQ multiplex PCR. TCRdb reprocessed the immunoSEQ multiplex PCR reads via MiXCR and lists one record per CDR3 protein. The table records 50,000 or so distinct CDR3 sequences, more than 85% of them present only once. TEMRA cells were FACS-enriched, while CD8+ and CD4+ T cells were negatively isolated. The ends lost 5 bases at V and 0 bases at J; junction bases unmatched: 4. CDR1 is SNHLY and CDR2 is FYNNEI in the germline V gene. The CDR3 loop spans 14 amino acids.

The TCR was taken from a human donor in good health. The chain is built from TRBV2 and TRBJ2-7; 7 bases fit TRBD2. The specimen was CD8+ T cells from PBMCs. CDR3 amino acids: CASSQSGNSYEQYF. The CDR3 DNA reads as TGTGCCAGCAGTCAGAGCGGGAACTCCTACGAGCAGTACTTC. The full variable domain, rest sourced from reference TRBV2 and TRBJ2-7, is EPEVTQTPSHQVTQMGQEVILRCVPISNHLYFYWYRQILGQKVEFLVSFYNNEISEKSEIFDDQFSVERPDGSNFTLKIRSTKLEDSAMYFCASSQSGNSYEQYFGPGTRLTVT.